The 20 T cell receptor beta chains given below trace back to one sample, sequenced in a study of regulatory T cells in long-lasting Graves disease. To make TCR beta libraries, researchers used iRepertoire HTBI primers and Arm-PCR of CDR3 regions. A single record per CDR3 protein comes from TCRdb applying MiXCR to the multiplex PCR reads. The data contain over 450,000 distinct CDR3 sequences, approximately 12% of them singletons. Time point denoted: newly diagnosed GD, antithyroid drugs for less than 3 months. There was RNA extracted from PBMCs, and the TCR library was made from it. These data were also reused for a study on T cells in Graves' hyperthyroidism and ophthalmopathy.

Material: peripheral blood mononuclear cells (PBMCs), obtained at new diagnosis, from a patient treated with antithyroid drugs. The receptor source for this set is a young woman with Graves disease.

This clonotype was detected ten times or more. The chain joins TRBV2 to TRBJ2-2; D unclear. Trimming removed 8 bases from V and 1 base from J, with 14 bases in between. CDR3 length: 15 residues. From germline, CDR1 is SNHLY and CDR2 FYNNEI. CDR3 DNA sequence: TGTGCCAGCGATCACAACGCTCTGAACACCGGGGAGCTGTTTTTT. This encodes CASDHNALNTGELFF.

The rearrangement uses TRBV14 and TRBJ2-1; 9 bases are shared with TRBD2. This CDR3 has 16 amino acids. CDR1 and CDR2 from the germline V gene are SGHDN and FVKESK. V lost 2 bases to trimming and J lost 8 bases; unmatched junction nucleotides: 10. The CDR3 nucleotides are TGTGCCAGCAGCCAATTCGCACCGGGACTAGCCCATGAGCAGTTCTTC. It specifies CASSQFAPGLAHEQFF.

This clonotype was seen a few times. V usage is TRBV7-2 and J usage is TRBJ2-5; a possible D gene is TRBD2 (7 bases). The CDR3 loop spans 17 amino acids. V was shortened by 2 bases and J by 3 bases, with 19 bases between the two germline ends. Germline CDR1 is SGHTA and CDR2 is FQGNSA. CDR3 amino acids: CASSLRGETSRKETQYF. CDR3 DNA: TGTGCCAGCAGCTTAAGGGGGGAGACTAGCAGGAAAGAGACCCAGTACTTC. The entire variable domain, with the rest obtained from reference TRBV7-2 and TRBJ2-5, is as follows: GAGVSQSPSNKVTEKGKDVELRCDPISGHTALYWYRQSLGQGLEFLIYFQGNSAPDKSGLPSDRFSAERTGGSVSTLTIQRTQQEDSAVYLCASSLRGETSRKETQYFGPGTRLLVL.

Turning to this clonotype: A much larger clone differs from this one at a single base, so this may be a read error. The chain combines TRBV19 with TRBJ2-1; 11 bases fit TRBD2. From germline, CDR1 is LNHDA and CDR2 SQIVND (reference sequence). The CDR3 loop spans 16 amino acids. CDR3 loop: CASSSRLAGTYNGQFF. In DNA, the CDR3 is TGTGCCAGTAGTTCTCGACTAGCGGGAACGTACAATGGGCAGTTCTTC.

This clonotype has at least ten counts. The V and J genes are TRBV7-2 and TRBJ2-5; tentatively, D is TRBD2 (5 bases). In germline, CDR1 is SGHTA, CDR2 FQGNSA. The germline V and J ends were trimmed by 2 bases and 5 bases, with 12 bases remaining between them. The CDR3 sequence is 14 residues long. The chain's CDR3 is CASSLSAWEETQYF. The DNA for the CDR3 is TGTGCCAGCAGCTTATCCGCCTGGGAGGAGACCCAGTACTTC. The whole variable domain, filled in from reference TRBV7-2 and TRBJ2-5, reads GAGVSQSPSNKVTEKGKDVELRCDPISGHTALYWYRQSLGQGLEFLIYFQGNSAPDKSGLPSDRFSAERTGGSVSTLTIQRTQQEDSAVYLCASSLSAWEETQYFGPGTRLLVL.

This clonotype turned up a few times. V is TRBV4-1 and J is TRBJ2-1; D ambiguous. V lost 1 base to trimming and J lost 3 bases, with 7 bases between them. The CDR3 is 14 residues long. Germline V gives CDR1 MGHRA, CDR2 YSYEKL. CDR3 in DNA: TGCGCCAGCAGCCAAGGGGGAAACTACAATGAGCAGTTCTTC. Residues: CASSQGGNYNEQFF.

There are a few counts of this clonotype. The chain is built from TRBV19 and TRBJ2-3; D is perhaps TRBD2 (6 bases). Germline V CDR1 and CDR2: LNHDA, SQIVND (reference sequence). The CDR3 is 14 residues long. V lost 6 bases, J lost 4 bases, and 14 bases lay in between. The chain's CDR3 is CASSRLGLSDTQYF. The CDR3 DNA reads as TGTGCCAGTAGCCGACTAGGTTTGTCAGATACGCAGTATTTT.

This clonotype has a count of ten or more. CDR3 amino acids: CASSSLGQPTGGYTF. CDR3 coding DNA: TGTGCCAGCAGTTCGTTGGGACAGCCGACTGGGGGCTACACCTTC. V gene TRBV12-3 or TRBV12-4 combines with J gene TRBJ1-2; 7 bases agree with TRBD1. V lost 4 bases, J lost 8 bases, and 13 bases stayed unmatched. The length of the CDR3 is 15 residues.

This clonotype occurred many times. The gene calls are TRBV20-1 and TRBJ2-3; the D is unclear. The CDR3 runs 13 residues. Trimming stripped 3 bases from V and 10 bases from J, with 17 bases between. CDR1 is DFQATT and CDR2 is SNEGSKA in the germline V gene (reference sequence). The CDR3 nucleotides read TGCAGTGCTAGTAGGCCGGCCTTAGTGGCGCAGTATTTT. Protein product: CSASRPALVAQYF.

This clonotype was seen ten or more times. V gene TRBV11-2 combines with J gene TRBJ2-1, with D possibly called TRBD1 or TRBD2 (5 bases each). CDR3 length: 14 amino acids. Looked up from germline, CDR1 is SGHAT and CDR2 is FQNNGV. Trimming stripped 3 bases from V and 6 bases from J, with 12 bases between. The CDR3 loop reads CASSFGSGSNEQFF. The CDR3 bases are TGTGCCAGCAGCTTTGGTTCAGGGAGCAATGAGCAGTTCTTC. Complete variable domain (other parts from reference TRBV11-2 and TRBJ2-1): EAGVAQSPRYKIIEKRQSVAFWCNPISGHATLYWYQQILGQGPKLLIQFQNNGVVDDSQLPKDRFSAERLKGVDSTLKIQPAKLEDSAVYLCASSFGSGSNEQFFGPGTRLTVL.

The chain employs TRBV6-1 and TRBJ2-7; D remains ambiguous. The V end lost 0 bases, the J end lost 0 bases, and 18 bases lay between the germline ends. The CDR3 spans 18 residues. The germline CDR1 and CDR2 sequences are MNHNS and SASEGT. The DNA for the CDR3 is TGTGCCAGCAGTGAAGCGCTTCGATTGGCGGATAGCTCCTACGAGCAGTACTTC. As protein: CASSEALRLADSSYEQYF.

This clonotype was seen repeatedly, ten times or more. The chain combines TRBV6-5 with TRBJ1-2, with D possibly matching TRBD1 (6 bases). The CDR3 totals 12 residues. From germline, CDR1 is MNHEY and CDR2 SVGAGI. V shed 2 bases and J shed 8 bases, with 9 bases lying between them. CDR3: CASSYHREGYTF. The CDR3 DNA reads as TGTGCCAGCAGTTACCACAGGGAAGGCTACACCTTC.

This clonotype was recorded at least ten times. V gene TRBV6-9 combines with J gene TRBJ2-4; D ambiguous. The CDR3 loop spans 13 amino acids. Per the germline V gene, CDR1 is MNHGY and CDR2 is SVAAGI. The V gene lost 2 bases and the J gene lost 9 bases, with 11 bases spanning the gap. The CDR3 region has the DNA TGTGCCAGCAGTTATGGTCAAGAGAGCATTCAGTACTTC. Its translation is CASSYGQESIQYF.

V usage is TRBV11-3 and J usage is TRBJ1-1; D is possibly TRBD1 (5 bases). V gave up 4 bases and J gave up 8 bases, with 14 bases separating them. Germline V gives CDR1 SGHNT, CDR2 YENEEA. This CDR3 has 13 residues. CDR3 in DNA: TGTGCCAGCAGCTCAGTAAGGGGTCGGGAAGCTTTCTTT. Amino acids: CASSSVRGREAFF.

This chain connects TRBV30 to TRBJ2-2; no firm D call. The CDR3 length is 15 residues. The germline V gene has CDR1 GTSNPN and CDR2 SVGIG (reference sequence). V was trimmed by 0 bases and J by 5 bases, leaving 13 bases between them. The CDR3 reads CAWSVGSEVTGELFF. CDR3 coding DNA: TGTGCCTGGAGTGTAGGGTCCGAGGTAACCGGGGAGCTGTTTTTT.

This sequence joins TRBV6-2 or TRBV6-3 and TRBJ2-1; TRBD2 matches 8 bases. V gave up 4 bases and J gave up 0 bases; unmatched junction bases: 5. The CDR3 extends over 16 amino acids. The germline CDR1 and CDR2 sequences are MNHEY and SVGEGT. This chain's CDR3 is CASSSLSGSSYNEQFF. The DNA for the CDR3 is TGTGCCAGCAGTTCCTTGAGCGGGAGCTCCTACAATGAGCAGTTCTTC.

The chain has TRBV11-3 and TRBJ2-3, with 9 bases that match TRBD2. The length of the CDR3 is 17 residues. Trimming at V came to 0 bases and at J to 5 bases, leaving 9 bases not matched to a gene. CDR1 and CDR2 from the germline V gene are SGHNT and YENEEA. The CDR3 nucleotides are TGTGCCAGCAGCTTAGAATTAGCGGGAGCGACCCTAGATACGCAGTATTTT. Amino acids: CASSLELAGATLDTQYF.

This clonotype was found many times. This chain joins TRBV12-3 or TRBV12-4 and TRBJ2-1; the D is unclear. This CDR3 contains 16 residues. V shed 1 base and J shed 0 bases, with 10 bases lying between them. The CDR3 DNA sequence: TGTGCCAGCAGTTTAGAGCGTAGGAGCTCCTACAATGAGCAGTTCTTC. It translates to CASSLERRSSYNEQFF.

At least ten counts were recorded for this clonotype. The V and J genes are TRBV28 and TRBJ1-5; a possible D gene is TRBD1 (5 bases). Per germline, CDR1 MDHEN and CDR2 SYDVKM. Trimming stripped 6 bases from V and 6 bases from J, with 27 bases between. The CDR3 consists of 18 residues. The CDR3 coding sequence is TGTGCCAGCAGCCCTGCTGCAGGGAAGGAGGGCCAATTTCAGCCCCAGCATTTT. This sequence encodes CASSPAAGKEGQFQPQHF. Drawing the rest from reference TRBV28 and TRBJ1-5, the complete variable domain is DVKVTQSSRYLVKRTGEKVFLECVQDMDHENMFWYRQDPGLGLRLIYFSYDVKMKEKGDIPEGYSVSREKKERFSLILESASTNQTSMYLCASSPAAGKEGQFQPQHFGDGTRLSIL.

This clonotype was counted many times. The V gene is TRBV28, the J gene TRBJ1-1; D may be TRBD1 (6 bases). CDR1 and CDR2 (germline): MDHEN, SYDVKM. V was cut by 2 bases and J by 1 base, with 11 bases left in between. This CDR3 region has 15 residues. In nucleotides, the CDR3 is TGTGCCAGCAGTTTAACGGGGGCGCAGAACACTGAAGCTTTCTTT. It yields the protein CASSLTGAQNTEAFF.